The rows below give T cell receptor beta chains drawn from one sample of a study of technical replicates of blood from several donors. Clones were sequenced by immunoSEQ multiplex PCR, and TCRdb holds only the in-frame ones, with some missing. This table has 80,000 to 95,000 clones, about 93% appearing once. The sample comprised T cells isolated from PBMCs. The source is a human donor in good health. Both conserved end residues are part of each CDR3. The D gene is left open where the match is weak. Size values are once, few and many counts, or a class for expanded clones, and some rows have none.

J gene | D gene | clone size | V gene | CDR3 DNA | CDR3 protein
TRBJ1-1 | . | . | TRBV19 | TGTGCCAGTAGTTTGGGTGCGGGGATGAACACTGAAGCTTTCTTT | CASSLGAGMNTEAFF
TRBJ1-1 | TRBD1 | . | TRBV5-1 | TGCGCCAGCAGCTTGCCTCCGGGACAGGGGTTTACTGAAGCTTTCTTT | CASSLPPGQGFTEAFF
TRBJ2-7 | . | . | TRBV6-5 | TGTGCCAGCAGTTACGGGCTACACTACGAGCAGTACTTC | CASSYGLHYEQYF
TRBJ1-4 | . | . | TRBV27 | TGTGCCAGCAGTTTATCGGTTGGGAGGGATGGAAAACTGTTTTTT | CASSLSVGRDGKLFF
TRBJ2-1 | TRBD2 | . | TRBV12-5 | TGTGCTAGTGGTTTGGTTCTAGCGGGGGGGAAAAGGGGCCCCAATGAGCAGTTCTTC | CASGLVLAGGKRGPNEQFF
TRBJ2-7 | . | . | TRBV7-9 | TGTGCCAGCAGCACCCTCCCAGCCTACGAGCAGTACTTC | CASSTLPAYEQYF
TRBJ1-2 | . | . | TRBV30 | TGTGCCTGGAGTGGTTACCGGGACTTCATTAACTATGGCTACACCTTC | CAWSGYRDFINYGYTF
TRBJ2-5 | TRBD2 | . | TRBV13 | TGTGCCAGCAGCTTAGCTAGGACTAGCGGTCAAGAGACCCAGTACTTC | CASSLARTSGQETQYF
TRBJ1-5 | . | . | TRBV4-1 | TGCGCCAGCAGCCAAGATTCCGGCCGGGTTCAGCCCCAGCATTTT | CASSQDSGRVQPQHF
TRBJ2-7 | . | . | TRBV5-4 | TGTGCCAGCCAAAGGGTGGCTGGAGGGTACGAGCAGTACTTC | CASQRVAGGYEQYF
TRBJ2-2 | TRBD2 | . | TRBV5-1 | TGCGCCAGCAGCTCCTCTCTAGCGGGAGAAGGTACCGGGGAGCTGTTTTTT | CASSSSLAGEGTGELFF
TRBJ1-1 | TRBD1 | . | TRBV4-1 | TGCGCCAGCAGCCAACTCCCAGGGGGCCGGGCTGAAGCTTTCTTT | CASSQLPGGRAEAFF
TRBJ1-1 | . | . | TRBV5-5 | TGTGCCAGCAGCCCAGGACAAAACACTGAAGCTTTCTTT | CASSPGQNTEAFF
TRBJ1-2 | . | . | TRBV6-5 | TGTGCCAGCAGTTCACTCACTAACTATGGCTACACCTTC | CASSSLTNYGYTF
TRBJ2-6 | . | . | TRBV6-4 | TGTGCCAGCCGGTCTGGGGCCAACGTCCTGACTTTC | CASRSGANVLTF
TRBJ1-4 | . | . | TRBV30 | TGTGCCTGGACTATGGAGGATGAAAAACTGTTTTTT | CAWTMEDEKLFF
TRBJ2-3 | TRBD2 | . | TRBV4-1 | TGCGCCAGCAGCCACCCTTATGGTGGGCGGGGGGCCCGCACAGATACGCAGTATTTT | CASSHPYGGRGARTDTQYF
TRBJ1-2 | . | few | TRBV7-9 | TGTGCCAGCAGCATGGGGGGGTTTCGTGGCTACACCTTC | CASSMGGFRGYTF
TRBJ1-2 | . | . | TRBV21-1 | TGTGCCAGCAGCAAAGAAGGGCAGGGGGCAACTTACGGCTACACCTTC | CASSKEGQGATYGYTF
TRBJ2-1 | TRBD2 | once | TRBV18 | TGTGCCAGCTCACAACTAGCGGGAGTCTACAATGAGCAGTTCTTC | CASSQLAGVYNEQFF
TRBJ2-3 | TRBD2 | . | TRBV7-7 | TGTGCTAGCAGCTTAGGGGCTAGCGGGGGGGCCATAGATACGCAGTATTTT | CASSLGASGGAIDTQYF
TRBJ1-1 | . | . | TRBV15 | TGTGCCACCAGCGAGGCTCATTCCCGCGGGGTGGCTTTCTTT | CATSEAHSRGVAFF
TRBJ2-5 | TRBD2 | once | TRBV7-9 | TGTGCCAGCGGTTTTGCACTAGCGGGAGTCAGGGGTGAAGAGACCCAGTACTTC | CASGFALAGVRGEETQYF
TRBJ2-2 | TRBD2 | . | TRBV6-6 | TGTGCCGGAGGGACTAGCGGGACCAACACCGGGGAGCTGTTTTTT | CAGGTSGTNTGELFF
TRBJ2-7 | . | . | TRBV30 | TGTGCCTGGAGTCGTCGGACAAACCTCTACGAGCAGTACTTC | CAWSRRTNLYEQYF
TRBJ2-2 | TRBD2 | . | TRBV5-1 | TGCGCCAGCAGCTTGGCCGGACTAGCGGGGGCCGGGGAGCTGTTTTTT | CASSLAGLAGAGELFF
TRBJ2-5 | . | . | TRBV30 | TGTGCCTGGAGTGTAAACGGGGACCAAGAGACCCAGTACTTC | CAWSVNGDQETQYF
TRBJ1-3 | . | . | TRBV5-1 | TGCGCCAGCAGCACGACAGGACCTGGAAACACCATATATTTT | CASSTTGPGNTIYF
TRBJ2-7 | . | . | TRBV29-1 | TGCAGCGTTGAAGTTGCAGGTTCCTACGAGCAGTACTTC | CSVEVAGSYEQYF
TRBJ2-1 | TRBD2 | . | TRBV5-1 | TGCGCCAGCAGAGTAGCGGGGGGTTCACACAATGAGCAGTTCTTC | CASRVAGGSHNEQFF
TRBJ2-7 | . | few | TRBV19 | TGTGCCAGTAGTGGGGGGAGGCCCTACGAGCAGTACTTC | CASSGGRPYEQYF